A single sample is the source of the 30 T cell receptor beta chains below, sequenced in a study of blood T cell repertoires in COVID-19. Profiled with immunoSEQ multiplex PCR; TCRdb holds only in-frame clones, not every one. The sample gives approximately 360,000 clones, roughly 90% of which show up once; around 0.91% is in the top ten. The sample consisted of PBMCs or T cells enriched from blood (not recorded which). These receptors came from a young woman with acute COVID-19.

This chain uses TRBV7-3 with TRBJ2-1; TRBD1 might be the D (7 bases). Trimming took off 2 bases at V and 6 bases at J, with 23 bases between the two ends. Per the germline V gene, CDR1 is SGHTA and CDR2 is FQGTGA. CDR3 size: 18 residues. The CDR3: CASSLYYPWQGGVNEQFF. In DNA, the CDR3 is TGTGCCAGCAGCTTATATTATCCGTGGCAGGGGGGTGTCAATGAGCAGTTCTTC.

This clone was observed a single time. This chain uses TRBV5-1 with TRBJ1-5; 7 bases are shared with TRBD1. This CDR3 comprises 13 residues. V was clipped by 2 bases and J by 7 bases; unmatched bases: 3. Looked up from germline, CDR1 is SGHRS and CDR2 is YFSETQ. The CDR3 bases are TGCGCCAGCAGCTTCAGGGGGGACCAGCCCCAGCATTTT. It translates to CASSFRGDQPQHF.

This CDR3 reads CASSQLRGSSYNEQFF. CDR3 bases: TGTGCCAGCAGCCAATTACGGGGGAGCTCCTACAATGAGCAGTTCTTC. The V and J genes are TRBV14 and TRBJ2-1; D may be TRBD2 (6 bases). The CDR3 extends over 16 amino acids. The germline CDR1 and CDR2 sequences are SGHDN and FVKESK. V gave up 2 bases and J gave up 0 bases, with 11 bases separating them.

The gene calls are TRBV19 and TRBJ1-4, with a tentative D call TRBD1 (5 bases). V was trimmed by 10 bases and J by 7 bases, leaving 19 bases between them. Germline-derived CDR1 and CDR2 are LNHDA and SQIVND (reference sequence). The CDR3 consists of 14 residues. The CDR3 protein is CATSYGGGTEKLFF. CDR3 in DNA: TGTGCCACCTCATACGGGGGAGGTACTGAAAAACTGTTTTTT.

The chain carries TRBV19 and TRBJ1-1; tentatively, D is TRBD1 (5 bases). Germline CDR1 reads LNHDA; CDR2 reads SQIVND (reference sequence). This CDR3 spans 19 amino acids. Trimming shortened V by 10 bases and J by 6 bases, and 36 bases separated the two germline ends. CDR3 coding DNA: TGTGCCACCCGGGGGTCGAAAGGCGAACCGTGGGGGGACGTCCCTGAAGCTTTCTTT. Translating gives CATRGSKGEPWGDVPEAFF. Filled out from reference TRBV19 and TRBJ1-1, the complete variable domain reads DGGITQSPKYLFRKEGQNVTLSCEQNLNHDAMYWYRQDPGQGLRLIYYSQIVNDFQKGDIAEGYSVSREKKESFPLTVTSAQKNPTAFYLCATRGSKGEPWGDVPEAFFGQGTRLTVV.

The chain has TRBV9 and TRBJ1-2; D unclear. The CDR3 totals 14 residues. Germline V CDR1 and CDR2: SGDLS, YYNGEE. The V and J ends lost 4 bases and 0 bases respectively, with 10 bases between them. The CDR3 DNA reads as TGTGCCAGCAGCTCAGAGCAGGCTAACTATGGCTACACCTTC. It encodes CASSSEQANYGYTF.

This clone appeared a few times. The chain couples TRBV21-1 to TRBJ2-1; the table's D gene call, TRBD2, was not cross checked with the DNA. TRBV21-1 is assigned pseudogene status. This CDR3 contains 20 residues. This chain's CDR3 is CASSKDGASGGALIHNEQFF. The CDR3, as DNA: TGTGCCAGCAGCAAAGATGGGGCTAGCGGGGGGGCCTTAATCCACAATGAGCAGTTCTTC.

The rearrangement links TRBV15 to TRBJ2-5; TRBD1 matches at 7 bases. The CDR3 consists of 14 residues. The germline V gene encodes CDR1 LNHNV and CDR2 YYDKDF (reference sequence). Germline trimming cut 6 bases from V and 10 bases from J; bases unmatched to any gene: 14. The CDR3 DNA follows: TGTGCCACCAGACAGACAGGGTACTCGGTGAGCCAGTACTTC. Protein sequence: CATRQTGYSVSQYF. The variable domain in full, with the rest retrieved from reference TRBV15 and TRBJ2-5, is DAMVIQNPRYQVTQFGKPVTLSCSQTLNHNVMYWYQQKSSQAPKLLFHYYDKDFNNEADTPDNFQSRRPNTSFCFLDIRSPGLGDTAMYLCATRQTGYSVSQYFGPGTRLLVL.

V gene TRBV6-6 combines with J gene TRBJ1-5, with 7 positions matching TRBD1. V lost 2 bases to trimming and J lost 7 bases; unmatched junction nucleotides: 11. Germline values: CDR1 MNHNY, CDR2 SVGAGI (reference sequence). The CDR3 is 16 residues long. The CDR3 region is CASSYRHTGAEQPQHF. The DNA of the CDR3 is TGTGCCAGCAGTTACCGCCATACAGGGGCGGAACAGCCCCAGCATTTT.

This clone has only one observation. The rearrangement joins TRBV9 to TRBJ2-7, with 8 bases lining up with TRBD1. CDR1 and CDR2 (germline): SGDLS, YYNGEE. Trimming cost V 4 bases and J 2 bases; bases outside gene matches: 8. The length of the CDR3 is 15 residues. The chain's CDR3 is CASSSGGTGPYEQYF. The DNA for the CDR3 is TGTGCCAGCAGCTCTGGGGGGACAGGTCCCTACGAGCAGTACTTC.

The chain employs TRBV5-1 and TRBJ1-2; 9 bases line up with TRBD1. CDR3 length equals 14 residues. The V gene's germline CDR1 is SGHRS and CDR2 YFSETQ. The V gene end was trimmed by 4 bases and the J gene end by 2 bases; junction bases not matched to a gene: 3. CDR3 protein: CASSPGQGNYGYTF. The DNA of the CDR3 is TGCGCCAGCAGCCCTGGACAGGGGAACTATGGCTACACCTTC.

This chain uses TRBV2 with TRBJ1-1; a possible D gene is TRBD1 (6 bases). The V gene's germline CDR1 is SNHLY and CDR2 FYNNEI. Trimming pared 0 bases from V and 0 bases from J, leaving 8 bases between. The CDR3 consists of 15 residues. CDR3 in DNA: TGTGCCAGCAGTGAAGCGGGGGCAGTGAACACTGAAGCTTTCTTT. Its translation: CASSEAGAVNTEAFF.

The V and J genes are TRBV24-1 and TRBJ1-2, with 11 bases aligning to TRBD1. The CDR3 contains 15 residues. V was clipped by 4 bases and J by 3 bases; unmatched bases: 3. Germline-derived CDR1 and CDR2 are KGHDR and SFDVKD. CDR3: CATSDQGQGDYGYTF. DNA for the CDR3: TGTGCCACCAGTGACCAGGGACAGGGGGACTATGGCTACACCTTC.

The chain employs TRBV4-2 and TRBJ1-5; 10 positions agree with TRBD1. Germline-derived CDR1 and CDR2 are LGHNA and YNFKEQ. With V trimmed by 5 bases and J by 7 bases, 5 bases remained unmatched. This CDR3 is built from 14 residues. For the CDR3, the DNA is TGTGCCAGCAGCTCTGGGACAGGGGCCCAGCCCCAGCATTTT. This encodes CASSSGTGAQPQHF.

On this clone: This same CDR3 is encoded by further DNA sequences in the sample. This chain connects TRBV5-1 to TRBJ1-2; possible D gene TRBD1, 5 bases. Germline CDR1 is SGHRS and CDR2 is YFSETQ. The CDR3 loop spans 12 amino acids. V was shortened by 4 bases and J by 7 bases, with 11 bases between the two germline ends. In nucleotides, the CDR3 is TGCGCCAGCAGCAGCGACAGAGGTGGCTACACCTTC. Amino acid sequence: CASSSDRGGYTF. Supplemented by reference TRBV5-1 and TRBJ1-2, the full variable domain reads KAGVTQTPRYLIKTRGQQVTLSCSPISGHRSVSWYQQTPGQGLQFLFEYFSETQRNKGNFPGRFSGRQFSNSRSEMNVSTLELGDSALYLCASSSDRGGYTFGSGTRLTVV.

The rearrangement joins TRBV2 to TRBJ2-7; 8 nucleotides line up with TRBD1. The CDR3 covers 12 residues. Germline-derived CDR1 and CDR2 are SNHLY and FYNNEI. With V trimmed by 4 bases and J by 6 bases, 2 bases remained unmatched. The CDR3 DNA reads TGTGCCAGCAGTGTAGACAGGGGCGAGCAGTACTTC. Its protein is CASSVDRGEQYF.

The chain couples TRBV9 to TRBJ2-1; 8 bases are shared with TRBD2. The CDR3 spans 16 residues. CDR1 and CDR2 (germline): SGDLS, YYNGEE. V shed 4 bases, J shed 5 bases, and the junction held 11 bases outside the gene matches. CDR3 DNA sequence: TGTGCCAGCAGCCCACGAGCGGGAGACTCTGACAATGAGCAGTTCTTC. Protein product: CASSPRAGDSDNEQFF.

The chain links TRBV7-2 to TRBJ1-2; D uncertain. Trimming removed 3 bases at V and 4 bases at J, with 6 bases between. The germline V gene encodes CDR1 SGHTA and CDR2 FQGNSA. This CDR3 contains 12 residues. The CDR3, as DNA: TGTGCCAGCAGCTTTGGCAGCTATGGCTACACCTTC. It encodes CASSFGSYGYTF.

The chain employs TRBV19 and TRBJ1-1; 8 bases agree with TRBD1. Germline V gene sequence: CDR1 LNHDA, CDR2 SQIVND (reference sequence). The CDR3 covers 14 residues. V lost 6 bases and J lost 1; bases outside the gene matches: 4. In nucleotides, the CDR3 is TGTGCCAGTAGACCGACAGGGGCGAACACTGAAGCTTTCTTT. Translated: CASRPTGANTEAFF.

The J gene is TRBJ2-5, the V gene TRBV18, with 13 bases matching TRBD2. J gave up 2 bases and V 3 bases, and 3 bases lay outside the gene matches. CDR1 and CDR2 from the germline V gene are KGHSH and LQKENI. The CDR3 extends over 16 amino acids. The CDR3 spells CASSPGTSGAQETQYF. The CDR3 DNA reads TGTGCCAGCTCACCCGGGACTAGCGGGGCGCAAGAGACCCAGTACTTC.

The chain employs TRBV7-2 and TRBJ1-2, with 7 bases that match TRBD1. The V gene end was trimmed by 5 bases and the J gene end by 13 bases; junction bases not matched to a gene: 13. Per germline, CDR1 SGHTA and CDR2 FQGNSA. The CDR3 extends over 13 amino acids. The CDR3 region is CASSAHRQGEGTF. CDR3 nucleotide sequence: TGTGCCAGCAGCGCCCATCGACAGGGAGAGGGCACCTTC.

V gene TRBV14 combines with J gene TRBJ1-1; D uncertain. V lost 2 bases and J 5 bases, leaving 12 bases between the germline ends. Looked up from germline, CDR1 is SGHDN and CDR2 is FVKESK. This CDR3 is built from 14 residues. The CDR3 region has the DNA TGTGCCAGCAGCCAATTATCCGGGAGGACTGAAGCTTTCTTT. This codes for CASSQLSGRTEAFF.

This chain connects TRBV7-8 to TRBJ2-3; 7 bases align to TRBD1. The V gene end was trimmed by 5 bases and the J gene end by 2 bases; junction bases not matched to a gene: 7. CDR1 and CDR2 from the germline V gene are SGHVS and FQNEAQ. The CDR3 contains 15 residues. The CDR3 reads CASSPRQGNTDTQYF. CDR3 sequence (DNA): TGTGCCAGCAGCCCCCGACAGGGCAACACAGATACGCAGTATTTT.

For the CDR3, the DNA is TGTGCCTGGAGTTTCAGGGGGTTTAGCACAGATACGCAGTATTTT. This sequence encodes CAWSFRGFSTDTQYF. The chain uses TRBV30 and TRBJ2-3; 7 nucleotides agree with TRBD1. The CDR3 has 15 residues. The germline CDR1 and CDR2 sequences are GTSNPN and SVGIG (reference sequence). The junction had 5 bases not matched to a gene; V was cut back by 2 bases and J by 0 bases.

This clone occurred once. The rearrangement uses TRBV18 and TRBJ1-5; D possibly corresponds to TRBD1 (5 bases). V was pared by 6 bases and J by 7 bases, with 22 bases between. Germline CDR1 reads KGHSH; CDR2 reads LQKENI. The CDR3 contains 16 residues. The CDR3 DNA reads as TGTGCCAGCTCGCCGGGGCTGGGGGGGACTGGACAGCCCCAGCATTTT. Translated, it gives CASSPGLGGTGQPQHF.

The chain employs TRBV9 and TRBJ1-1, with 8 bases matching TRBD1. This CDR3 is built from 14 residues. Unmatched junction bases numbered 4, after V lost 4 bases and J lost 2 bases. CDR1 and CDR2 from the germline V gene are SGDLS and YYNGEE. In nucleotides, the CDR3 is TGTGCCAGCAGCCCAGGACAGGGTAACACTGAAGCTTTCTTT. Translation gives CASSPGQGNTEAFF.

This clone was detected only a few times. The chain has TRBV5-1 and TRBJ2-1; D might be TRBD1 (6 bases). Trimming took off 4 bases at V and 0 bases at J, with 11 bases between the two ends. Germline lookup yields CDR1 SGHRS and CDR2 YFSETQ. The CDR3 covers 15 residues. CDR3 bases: TGCGCCAGCAGCACCCAGGGGAGCTCCTACAATGAGCAGTTCTTC. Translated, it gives CASSTQGSSYNEQFF. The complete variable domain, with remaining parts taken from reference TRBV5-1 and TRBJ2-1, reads KAGVTQTPRYLIKTRGQQVTLSCSPISGHRSVSWYQQTPGQGLQFLFEYFSETQRNKGNFPGRFSGRQFSNSRSEMNVSTLELGDSALYLCASSTQGSSYNEQFFGPGTRLTVL.

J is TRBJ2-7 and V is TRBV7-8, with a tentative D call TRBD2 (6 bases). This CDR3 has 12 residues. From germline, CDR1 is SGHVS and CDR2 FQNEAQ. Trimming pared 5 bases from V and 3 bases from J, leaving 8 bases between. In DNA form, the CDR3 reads TGTGCCAGCAGCCCGGGACTCTACGAGCAGTACTTC. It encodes CASSPGLYEQYF. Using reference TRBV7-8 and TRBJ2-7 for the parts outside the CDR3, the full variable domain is GAGVSQSPRYKVAKRGQDVALRCDPISGHVSLFWYQQALGQGPEFLTYFQNEAQLDKSGLPSDRFFAERPEGSVSTLKIQRTQQEDSAVYLCASSPGLYEQYFGPGTRLTVT.

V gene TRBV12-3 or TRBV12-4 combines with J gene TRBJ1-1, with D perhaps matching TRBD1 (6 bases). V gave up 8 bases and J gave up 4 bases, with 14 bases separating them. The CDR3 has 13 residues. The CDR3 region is CASSYRVLTEAFF. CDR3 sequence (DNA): TGTGCCAGCTCGTACAGGGTTCTCACTGAAGCTTTCTTT.

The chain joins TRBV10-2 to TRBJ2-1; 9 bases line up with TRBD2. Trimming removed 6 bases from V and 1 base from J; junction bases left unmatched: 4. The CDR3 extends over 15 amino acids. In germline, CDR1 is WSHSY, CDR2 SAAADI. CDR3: CASSGAGGSYNEQFF. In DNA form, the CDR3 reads TGCGCCAGCAGCGGCGCGGGGGGGTCCTACAATGAGCAGTTCTTC.